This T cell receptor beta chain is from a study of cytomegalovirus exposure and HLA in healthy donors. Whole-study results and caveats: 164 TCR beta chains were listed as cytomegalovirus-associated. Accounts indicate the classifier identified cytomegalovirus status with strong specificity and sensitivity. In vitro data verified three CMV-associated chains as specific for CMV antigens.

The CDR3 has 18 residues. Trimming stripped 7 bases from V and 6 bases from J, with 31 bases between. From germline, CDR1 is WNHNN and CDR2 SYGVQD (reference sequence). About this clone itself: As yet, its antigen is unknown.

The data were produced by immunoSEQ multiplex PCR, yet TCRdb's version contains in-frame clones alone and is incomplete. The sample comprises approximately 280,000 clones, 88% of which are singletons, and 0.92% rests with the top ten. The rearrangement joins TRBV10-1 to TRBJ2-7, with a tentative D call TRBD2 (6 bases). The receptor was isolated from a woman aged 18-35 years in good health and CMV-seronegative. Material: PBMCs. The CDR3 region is CASKSVGLNTAALGEQYF. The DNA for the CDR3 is TGCGCCAGCAAGAGTGTGGGACTGAATACTGCCGCATTGGGCGAGCAGTACTTC.